Here is one T cell receptor beta chain with its context. The entry originates in a study of blood T cell repertoires in COVID-19. The overall study: The United States, Italy and Spain supplied acute and convalescent COVID-19 samples. T cells, B-cell-depleted T cells, or PBMCs provided the cDNA or gDNA that served as material.

Authors' data handling: Estimates of nucleated cell counts were drawn from the amplification of reference gene primers. Profiling relied on immunoSEQ multiplex PCR, and the TCRdb table lists in-frame clones only, not all of them. That table is the source of V, J and clone size, and D and trimming were worked out from the DNA. The sample shows approximately 77,000 clones, roughly 85% of them seen only once. Patients in Seattle were enrolled during active infection, then followed longitudinally. V lost 6 bases, J lost 1 base, and 4 bases stayed unmatched. The CDR3 totals 16 residues. Germline CDR1 SNHLY, CDR2 FYNNEI.

Material for sequencing was peripheral blood. This receptor was identified in a middle-aged man with COVID-19, enrolled during active disease. This chain links TRBV2 with TRBJ2-3; TRBD2 agrees at 13 bases. CDR3 DNA: TGTGCCAGCAGGTTAGGACTAGCGGGAGGCACAGATACGCAGTATTTT. Amino acid sequence: CASRLGLAGGTDTQYF.